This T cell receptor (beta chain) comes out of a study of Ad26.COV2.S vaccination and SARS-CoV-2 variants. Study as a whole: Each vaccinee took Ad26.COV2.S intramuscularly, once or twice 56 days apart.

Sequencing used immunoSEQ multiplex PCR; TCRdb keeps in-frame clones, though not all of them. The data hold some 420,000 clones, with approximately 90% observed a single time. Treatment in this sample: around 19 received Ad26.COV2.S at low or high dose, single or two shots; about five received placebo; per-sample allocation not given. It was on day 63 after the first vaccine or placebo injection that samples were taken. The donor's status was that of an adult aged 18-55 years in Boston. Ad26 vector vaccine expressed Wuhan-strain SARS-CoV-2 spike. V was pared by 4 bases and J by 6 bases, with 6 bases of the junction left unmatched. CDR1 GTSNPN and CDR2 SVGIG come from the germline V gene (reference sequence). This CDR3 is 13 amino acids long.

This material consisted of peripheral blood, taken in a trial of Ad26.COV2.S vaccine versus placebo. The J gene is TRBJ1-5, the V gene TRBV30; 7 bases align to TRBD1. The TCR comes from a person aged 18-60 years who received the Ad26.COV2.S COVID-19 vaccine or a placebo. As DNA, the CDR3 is TGTGCCTGGACCCCAGGGGGGGTTCAGCCCCAGCATTTT. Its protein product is CAWTPGGVQPQHF. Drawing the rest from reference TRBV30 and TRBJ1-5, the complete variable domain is SQTIHQWPATLVQPVGSPLSLECTVEGTSNPNLYWYRQAAGRGLQLLFYSVGIGQISSEVPQNLSASRPQDRQFILSSKKLLLSDSGFYLCAWTPGGVQPQHFGDGTRLSIL.